A selection of T cell receptor beta chains follows, all from one sample in a study of T-cell memory formation after mild COVID-19. MiXCR, applied by TCRdb to the 5' RACE reads, yields one record per CDR3 protein. The table records 350,000 to 400,000 distinct CDR3 sequences, around an eighth of them present only once. Sequencing was carried out using PBMCs or a T cell subset sorted from them (not recorded which). All receptors derive from a man younger than 30 who had mild COVID-19 (a few samples of this study predate the infection). Cell type and time point are not known. CDR3s include the opening cysteine and the closing phenylalanine or tryptophan. The D gene is left open where the match is weak. Clone sizes are given selectively: once, few, many, or a class where the clone is expanded.

j_gene	d_gene	abundance	v_gene	CDR3aa	CDR3nt
TRBJ1-1	NA	once	TRBV12-3/TRBV12-4	CASSLWGGTEAFF	TGTGCCAGCAGTTTGTGGGGTGGGACTGAAGCTTTCTTT
TRBJ2-7	NA	NA	TRBV2	CASRKEVPVGEQYF	TGTGCCAGCAGAAAAGAGGTCCCAGTTGGGGAGCAGTACTTC
TRBJ2-1	NA	few	TRBV18	CASSPPDTYNEQFF	TGTGCCAGCTCACCACCGGACACCTACAATGAGCAGTTCTTC
TRBJ1-1	NA	few	TRBV29-1	CSGGAGAMNTEAFF	TGCAGCGGGGGGGCAGGTGCGATGAACACTGAAGCTTTCTTT
TRBJ2-1	TRBD2	NA	TRBV9	CASSVVAGGSYNEQFF	TGTGCCAGCAGCGTAGTGGCGGGGGGATCCTACAATGAGCAGTTCTTC
TRBJ2-4	NA	NA	TRBV11-2	CASSPSLGNIQYF	TGTGCCAGCAGCCCCTCATTGGGAAACATTCAGTACTTC
TRBJ2-5	TRBD2	few	TRBV29-1	CSGQAGVSWETQYF	TGCAGCGGTCAAGCGGGGGTTAGCTGGGAGACCCAGTACTTC
TRBJ2-1	TRBD2	NA	TRBV7-7	CASSLAGLAGLSEQFF	TGTGCTAGCAGCTTAGCGGGACTAGCGGGGCTTAGTGAGCAGTTCTTC
TRBJ2-6	NA	NA	TRBV5-1	CATRDSSGANVLTF	TGCGCCACGCGGGACAGCTCTGGGGCCAACGTCCTGACTTTC
TRBJ1-5	NA	NA	TRBV7-2	CASSLGPHQPQHF	TGTGCCAGCAGCTTGGGCCCTCATCAGCCCCAGCATTTT
TRBJ1-1	TRBD1	few	TRBV12-3/TRBV12-4	CASSFAAGGTEAFF	TGTGCCAGCAGTTTTGCGGCAGGGGGCACTGAAGCTTTCTTT
TRBJ1-2	TRBD1	NA	TRBV15	CATSRPGQGRERYGYTF	TGTGCCACCAGCAGACCTGGACAGGGAAGAGAACGCTATGGCTACACCTTC
TRBJ2-3	NA	NA	TRBV12-3/TRBV12-4	CASSQGTPDTQYF	TGTGCCAGCAGTCAGGGTACCCCAGATACGCAGTATTTT
TRBJ2-3	NA	many	TRBV5-1	CASSLDPYTDTQYF	TGCGCCAGCAGCTTGGATCCGTACACAGATACGCAGTATTTT
TRBJ2-1	NA	few	TRBV7-3	CASSLNRLNNEQFF	TGTGCCAGCAGCTTAAACCGGCTTAACAATGAGCAGTTCTTC
TRBJ2-7	NA	NA	TRBV7-9	CASSLSGDHYEQYF	TGTGCCAGCAGCTTATCAGGAGACCACTACGAGCAGTACTTC
TRBJ1-3	NA	few	TRBV28	CASSWGYSGNTIYF	TGTGCCAGCAGTTGGGGGTACTCTGGAAACACCATATATTTT
TRBJ2-7	TRBD1	NA	TRBV7-2	CASSSGTDYEQYF	TGTGCCAGCAGCTCCGGGACAGACTACGAGCAGTACTTC
TRBJ2-3	TRBD2	few	TRBV29-1	CSVDLAGGRTDTQYF	TGCAGCGTTGACCTAGCGGGGGGACGCACAGATACGCAGTATTTT
TRBJ1-1	NA	NA	TRBV7-9	CASSRGTTPSDAF	TGTGCCAGCAGCCGTGGGACAACACCAAGTGATGCCTTT
TRBJ2-4	TRBD1	few	TRBV28	CASSDQKQGPGF	TGTGCCAGCAGTGACCAGAAACAGGGGCCAGGGTTC
TRBJ2-1	NA	NA	TRBV9	CASSVVGGGASSDEQFF	TGTGCCAGCAGCGTAGTGGGTGGCGGGGCGTCCTCCGATGAGCAGTTCTTC
TRBJ2-3	NA	many	TRBV7-9	CASSWRGGTDTQYF	TGTGCCAGCAGCTGGAGGGGGGGCACAGATACGCAGTATTTT
TRBJ1-5	TRBD1	NA	TRBV7-2	CASSLTGGDNQPQHF	TGTGCCAGCAGCCTGACAGGGGGGGATAATCAGCCCCAGCATTTT
TRBJ1-6	NA	NA	TRBV13	CASSEGPDNSPLHF	TGTGCCAGCAGCGAGGGACCTGATAATTCACCCCTCCACTTT
TRBJ2-5	NA	NA	TRBV6-2/TRBV6-3	CASSYRMSGTQETQYF	TGTGCCAGCAGTTACAGGATGTCTGGTACCCAAGAGACCCAGTACTTC
TRBJ1-3	NA	NA	TRBV7-9	CASSLDGGGNTIYF	TGTGCCAGCAGCTTAGACGGCGGTGGAAACACCATATATTTT
TRBJ2-2	NA	NA	TRBV4-2	CASSLNPGWGELFF	TGTGCCAGCAGCCTTAATCCAGGGTGGGGGGAGCTGTTTTTT
TRBJ2-5	NA	few	TRBV20-1	CSARDLGWGETQYF	TGCAGTGCTAGAGATCTCGGGTGGGGGGAGACCCAGTACTTC
TRBJ2-2	TRBD1	NA	TRBV7-6	CASSLSRGQAYTGELFF	TGTGCCAGCAGCTTGAGTAGGGGACAGGCCTACACCGGGGAGCTGTTTTTT
TRBJ2-5	NA	few	TRBV6-6	CASTHHLTQYF	TGTGCCAGCACCCATCACCTAACCCAGTACTTC
TRBJ2-2	NA	NA	TRBV19	CASISGSLNTGELFF	TGTGCCAGTATCTCAGGGTCACTGAACACCGGGGAGCTGTTTTTT
TRBJ2-1	NA	few	TRBV5-1	CASSPQENEQFF	TGCGCCAGCAGCCCTCAGGAGAATGAGCAGTTCTTC
TRBJ2-6	NA	NA	TRBV2	CASNSGWSGANVLTF	TGTGCCAGCAACTCGGGTTGGTCTGGGGCCAACGTCCTGACTTTC
TRBJ2-3	NA	few	TRBV27	CASSSWTEPSTDTQYF	TGTGCCAGCAGTTCCTGGACAGAACCCAGCACAGATACGCAGTATTTT
TRBJ1-2	NA	NA	TRBV20-1	CSSAPVDGYTF	TGCAGTTCCGCCCCTGTGGATGGCTACACCTTC
TRBJ1-2	NA	NA	TRBV2	CASSEGFAGGYTF	TGTGCCAGCAGTGAGGGGTTTGCTGGTGGCTACACCTTC
TRBJ2-4	NA	NA	TRBV5-6	CASSFSGPLNIQYF	TGTGCCAGCAGCTTTTCCGGCCCTCTAAACATTCAGTACTTC
TRBJ2-3	NA	NA	TRBV4-1	CASSQGGGSWTDTQYF	TGCGCCAGCAGCCAAGGTGGGGGAAGTTGGACAGATACGCAGTATTTT
TRBJ2-1	NA	few	TRBV9	CASNQNSRNEQFF	TGTGCCAGCAACCAAAATTCACGAAATGAGCAGTTCTTC
TRBJ2-3	TRBD2	few	TRBV5-1	CASSLDGGALTQYF	TGCGCCAGCAGCTTGGACGGGGGGGCCCTTACGCAGTATTTT
TRBJ1-4	TRBD1	NA	TRBV20-1	CSATTGRDEKLFF	TGCAGTGCTACGACAGGGCGGGATGAAAAACTGTTTTTT
TRBJ2-5	NA	NA	TRBV7-8	CATTKSGTQYF	TGTGCCACCACCAAATCGGGGACCCAGTACTTC
TRBJ1-2	NA	NA	TRBV5-1	CASRIDSQGHGYTF	TGCGCCAGCAGGATAGACTCCCAGGGTCATGGCTACACCTTC
TRBJ2-5	NA	few	TRBV20-1	CSARVGSFRETQYF	TGCAGTGCTAGAGTAGGGAGCTTTCGTGAGACCCAGTACTTC
TRBJ1-2	NA	few	TRBV27	CASSFRERGHGYTF	TGTGCCAGCAGTTTTCGGGAACGCGGTCATGGCTACACCTTC
TRBJ2-5	TRBD2	NA	TRBV12-3/TRBV12-4	CASSPLFLAEETQYF	TGTGCCAGCAGTCCCTTGTTTCTAGCGGAAGAGACCCAGTACTTC
TRBJ2-3	TRBD2	many	TRBV5-5	CASSLVSGGADTQYF	TGTGCCAGCAGCTTGGTTAGCGGGGGAGCAGATACGCAGTATTTT
TRBJ2-3	NA	few	TRBV28	CASISVRTDTQYF	TGTGCCAGCATTTCCGTCAGGACAGATACGCAGTATTTT
TRBJ2-2	TRBD1	NA	TRBV9	CASSVGGQGYVEELFF	TGTGCCAGCAGCGTAGGCGGACAGGGGTACGTCGAGGAGCTGTTTTTT
TRBJ2-5	NA	many	TRBV4-2	CASSALSGIQETQYF	TGTGCCAGCAGCGCCCTGTCCGGTATTCAAGAGACCCAGTACTTC
TRBJ2-7	NA	many	TRBV3-1	CASSQAHAGGAYEQYF	TGTGCCAGCAGCCAAGCCCATGCTGGAGGGGCCTACGAGCAGTACTTC
TRBJ1-1	NA	few	TRBV18	CASSPSAGAEAFF	TGTGCCAGCTCACCATCCGCAGGGGCTGAAGCTTTCTTT
TRBJ1-5	TRBD1	few	TRBV5-5	CASSSTDRGNQPQHF	TGTGCCAGCAGCTCGACCGACAGGGGGAATCAGCCCCAGCATTTT
TRBJ1-1	NA	NA	TRBV20-1	CSARTGLGAEAFF	TGCAGTGCTAGGACAGGACTGGGCGCTGAAGCTTTCTTT